This TCR beta chain was sequenced in a study of cytomegalovirus exposure and HLA in healthy donors. The study, taken as a whole, reports: Generally TCR sequences proved uncommon, though certain public TCRs appeared in numerous donors.

The V gene end was trimmed by 9 bases and the J gene end by 5 bases; junction bases not matched to a gene: 6. In germline, CDR1 is LNHDA, CDR2 SQIVND (reference sequence). The CDR3 consists of 13 residues. The PCR had 60 Vbeta and 13 Jbeta primers. Using immunoSEQ multiplex PCR, the repertoire was profiled, and TCRdb retains in-frame clones only, with some absent. The repertoire holds roughly 130,000 clones, with more than 80% as singletons. In regard to this clone: The target antigen is unknown.

Material: PBMCs. The clonotype originates from a man between 25 and 39 years old in good health and CMV-seronegative. The chain recombines TRBV19 with TRBJ2-7, with 11 bases aligning to TRBD2. This CDR3 is CASQLAGAHEQYF. The CDR3 coding sequence is TGTGCCAGCCAACTAGCGGGAGCCCACGAGCAGTACTTC.